This passage covers 32 T cell receptor beta chains from one sample sequenced in a study of blood T cell repertoires in COVID-19. Sequencing used immunoSEQ multiplex PCR; TCRdb keeps in-frame clones, though not all of them. The table records approximately 210,000 clones, about 93% of them present only once. The material sequenced was peripheral blood. Receptors were obtained from a man aged 25 to 45 with COVID-19, enrolled during active disease.

The V and J genes are TRBV20-1 and TRBJ1-2; D is unclear. CDR1 DFQATT and CDR2 SNEGSKA come from the germline V gene (reference sequence). V was shortened by 5 bases and J by 6 bases, with 10 bases between the two germline ends. The CDR3 spans 11 residues. Written as DNA, the CDR3 is TGCAGTGCTGGTCGGGGAGATGGCTACACCTTC. As protein: CSAGRGDGYTF.

The chain is built from TRBV6-6 and TRBJ2-7, with D possibly matching TRBD2 (7 bases). The CDR3 has 14 residues. Trimming cost V 4 bases and J 4 bases, with 14 bases left between them. Germline lookup yields CDR1 MNHNY and CDR2 SVGAGI (reference sequence). The CDR3 bases are TGTGCCAGCAGTTCGCGGGGAGGGGGTTACGAGCAGTACTTC. Translating gives CASSSRGGGYEQYF.

J is TRBJ2-3 and V is TRBV3-1 (or the pseudogene TRBV3-2); 10 bases are shared with TRBD2. The germline gives CDR1 LGHDT, CDR2 YNNKEL (reference sequence). This CDR3 spans 15 amino acids. V shed 4 bases and J 4 bases; nucleotides not matched to a gene: 5. The CDR3 coding sequence is TGTGCCAGCAGCCTCGGGACTAGCGTTGCAGATACGCAGTATTTT. It is translated as CASSLGTSVADTQYF.

In its sample, this clone was seen once. This sequence joins TRBV19 and TRBJ1-2; 9 nucleotides align to TRBD1. Germline trimming cut 4 bases from V and 7 bases from J; bases unmatched to any gene: 16. Germline V gene data show CDR1 as LNHDA and CDR2 as SQIVND (reference sequence). The CDR3 is made up of 17 amino acids. The CDR3 coding sequence is TGTGCCAGTAGTACCCCCCCGGGACAGGGCCCCTATACTGGCTACACCTTC. Protein product: CASSTPPGQGPYTGYTF.

DNA for the CDR3: TGCGCCAGCAGCTTGGGGGGTTGGGGGGTAAGCAATCAGCCCCAGCATTTT. Its translation: CASSLGGWGVSNQPQHF. This chain joins TRBV5-1 and TRBJ1-5; possible D gene TRBD1, 5 bases. V lost 0 bases to trimming and J lost 1 base, with 14 bases between them. The CDR3 has 17 amino acids. Germline V gene sequence: CDR1 SGHRS, CDR2 YFSETQ. The full variable domain, with the rest looked up from reference TRBV5-1 and TRBJ1-5, is KAGVTQTPRYLIKTRGQQVTLSCSPISGHRSVSWYQQTPGQGLQFLFEYFSETQRNKGNFPGRFSGRQFSNSRSEMNVSTLELGDSALYLCASSLGGWGVSNQPQHFGDGTRLSIL.

A single count supports this clone. The CDR3 protein is CASSAQGAFTDTQYF. DNA of the CDR3: TGTGCCAGCAGCGCTCAGGGGGCGTTCACAGATACGCAGTATTTT. V and J are TRBV9 and TRBJ2-3, with TRBD1 matching 8 bases. Germline V gene sequence: CDR1 SGDLS, CDR2 YYNGEE. With V trimmed by 3 bases and J by 2 bases, 5 bases remained unmatched. The CDR3 totals 15 residues. The variable domain in full, completed from reference TRBV9 and TRBJ2-3, reads DSGVTQTPKHLITATGQRVTLRCSPRSGDLSVYWYQQSLDQGLQFLIQYYNGEERAKGNILERFSAQQFPDLHSELNLSSLELGDSALYFCASSAQGAFTDTQYFGPGTRLTVL.

This chain connects TRBV7-6 to TRBJ1-3, with D unclear. The ends were cut back, 2 bases at V and 5 bases at J, with 19 bases in the middle. Per germline, CDR1 SGHVS and CDR2 FNYEAQ. The CDR3 sequence is 17 residues long. The CDR3 region has the DNA TGTGCCAGCAGCTTACGAGCGCCCGAAGGCGGCCGAAACACCATATATTTT. It is translated as CASSLRAPEGGRNTIYF.

This clone appeared a single time. This chain connects TRBV6-5 to TRBJ1-6, with D perhaps matching TRBD1 (5 bases). Germline V gene lookup returns CDR1 MNHEY and CDR2 SVGAGI. V lost 4 bases to trimming and J lost 9 bases, with 10 bases between them. The CDR3 consists of 13 residues. The CDR3 nucleotides read TGTGCCAGCAGTTCGGGCAGGGCTTCACCCCTCCACTTT. It translates to CASSSGRASPLHF.

This chain connects TRBV4-1 to TRBJ2-5, with 7 bases matching TRBD2. CDR3 length: 15 residues. V was clipped by 1 base and J by 5 bases; unmatched bases: 7. From germline, CDR1 is MGHRA and CDR2 YSYEKL. CDR3 residues: CASSQGTSDWETQYF. CDR3 nucleotides: TGCGCCAGCAGCCAAGGTACTAGCGATTGGGAGACCCAGTACTTC.

The CDR3 nucleotides are TGTGCCAGCAGCTTGGGGCCGGGACAGAATAATGAAAAACTGTTTTTT. Its translation is CASSLGPGQNNEKLFF. This chain links TRBV5-6 with TRBJ1-4; 7 positions match TRBD1. CDR3 length: 16 amino acids. Germline V gene data show CDR1 as SGHDT and CDR2 as YYEEEE. V lost 0 bases and J lost 4; bases outside the gene matches: 6.

In the case of this clone: The junction departs from germline at one end; a sequencing error may be responsible. This chain links TRBV7-3 with TRBJ2-3; 8 bases line up with TRBD2. The CDR3 is made up of 14 amino acids. CDR1 is SGHTA, CDR2 FQGTGA, per germline. The CDR3 loop reads CASSVRTSIDTQYF. The CDR3 DNA reads TGTGCCAGCAGCGTAAGGACTAGCATAGATACGCAGTATTTT.

The CDR3 sequence is CASSYAGGASTDTQYF. CDR3 nucleotide sequence: TGTGCCAGCAGTTACGCTGGCGGGGCTAGCACAGATACGCAGTATTTT. V is TRBV6-5 and J is TRBJ2-3; maybe TRBD2 (6 bases). The ends were cut back, 2 bases at V and 0 bases at J, with 12 bases in the middle. This CDR3 has 16 amino acids. Germline loops: CDR1 MNHEY, CDR2 SVGAGI.

The chain employs TRBV2 and TRBJ2-1; D is possibly TRBD1 (6 bases). Germline CDR1 and CDR2: SNHLY and FYNNEI. This CDR3 spans 15 amino acids. V lost 6 bases, J lost 4 bases, and 16 bases lay in between. The CDR3 bases are TGTGCCAGCAGGACCCTCCGTGGACAGTACAATGAGCAGTTCTTC. Its translation is CASRTLRGQYNEQFF.

The rearrangement links TRBV25-1 to TRBJ2-3; 7 bases line up with TRBD2. V was pared by 3 bases and J by 1 base, with 1 base of the junction left unmatched. This CDR3 region has 14 residues. The germline V gene encodes CDR1 MGHDK and CDR2 SYGVNS. CDR3 DNA: TGTGCCAGCAGTGACCTAGCGGGCACAGATACGCAGTATTTT. Translating gives CASSDLAGTDTQYF.

This chain links TRBV19 with TRBJ1-6; weak D call: TRBD1 (5 bases). Germline lookup yields CDR1 LNHDA and CDR2 SQIVND (reference sequence). Trimming stripped 9 bases from V and 2 bases from J, with 11 bases between. The CDR3 covers 14 residues. CDR3 residues: CASSGGAYNSPLHF. The CDR3 region has the DNA TGTGCCAGCAGCGGGGGGGCCTATAATTCACCCCTCCACTTT.

V and J are TRBV10-1 and TRBJ1-3; D may be TRBD1 (5 bases). CDR1 is WNHNN, CDR2 SYGVQD, per germline (reference sequence). V was trimmed by 5 bases and J by 2 bases, leaving 10 bases between them. The CDR3 runs 14 residues. CDR3 loop: CASSPGTTGNTIYF. CDR3 coding DNA: TGCGCCAGCAGTCCCGGGACTACTGGAAACACCATATATTTT.

The genes are TRBV9 and TRBJ2-7; 7 positions match TRBD2. With V trimmed by 3 bases and J by 3 bases, 6 bases remained unmatched. The V gene's germline CDR1 is SGDLS and CDR2 YYNGEE. The CDR3 totals 14 residues. In DNA, the CDR3 is TGTGCCAGCAGCGCCGAAACGGGGGGCTACGAGCAGTACTTC. It yields the protein CASSAETGGYEQYF.

This clone is a singleton in its sample. This rearrangement joins TRBV10-3 to TRBJ1-2; 8 nucleotides align to TRBD1. Losses at the gene ends were 3 bases for V and 2 bases for J; bases not matched to a gene: 8. The CDR3 is 16 residues long. Germline-derived CDR1 and CDR2 are ENHRY and SYGVKD. This CDR3 reads CAISDSGQAPNYGYTF. The CDR3 DNA is TGTGCCATCAGTGACTCGGGACAGGCGCCAAACTATGGCTACACCTTC.

The rearrangement uses TRBV13 and TRBJ1-1; no clear D. Germline lookup yields CDR1 PRHDT and CDR2 FYEKMQ (reference sequence). The CDR3 loop spans 13 amino acids. Trimming stripped 5 bases from V and 6 bases from J, with 13 bases between. The CDR3 region is CASSPTQIAEAFF. The CDR3 DNA sequence: TGTGCCAGCAGCCCTACCCAAATCGCTGAAGCTTTCTTT.

The rearrangement joins TRBV7-9 to TRBJ1-2, with D unresolved. This CDR3 contains 16 residues. Germline V gene sequence: CDR1 SEHNR, CDR2 FQNEAQ (reference sequence). Trimming removed 4 bases at V and 1 base at J, with 16 bases between. The CDR3 coding sequence is TGTGCCAGCAGCTCCCAGGAGGAAGGTATTAACTATGGCTACACCTTC. It is translated as CASSSQEEGINYGYTF.

This chain connects TRBV5-1 to TRBJ1-1; maybe TRBD1 (5 bases). Germline V CDR1 and CDR2: SGHRS, YFSETQ. CDR3 length equals 15 residues. Trimming pared 4 bases from V and 11 bases from J, leaving 24 bases between. The CDR3 loop reads CASSTGQRGPEGAFF. Written as DNA, the CDR3 is TGCGCCAGCAGCACCGGTCAGCGGGGCCCGGAGGGGGCTTTCTTT.

J is TRBJ1-1 and V is TRBV12-5; D gene ambiguous. Between the trimmed V and J ends, which lost 5 bases and 10 bases, there was a span of 11 bases. CDR3 size: 11 residues. CDR1 and CDR2 (germline): LGHNT, FRNRAP. The DNA for the CDR3 is TGTGCTAGTGGTCAAGATCGAGGAGCTTTCTTT. It translates to CASGQDRGAFF.

The chain is built from TRBV5-1 and TRBJ2-1, with a possible D match to TRBD2 (5 bases). Germline V gene data show CDR1 as SGHRS and CDR2 as YFSETQ. The V and J ends lost 0 bases and 5 bases respectively, with 9 bases between them. CDR3 length: 14 residues. The CDR3 region is CASSLGLPHNEQFF. In nucleotides, the CDR3 is TGCGCCAGCAGCTTGGGACTACCACACAATGAGCAGTTCTTC.

V and J are TRBV6-5 and TRBJ1-2; D call uncertain. Trimming stripped 6 bases from V and 8 bases from J, with 16 bases between. This CDR3 comprises 13 residues. Germline assignment: CDR1 MNHEY and CDR2 SVGAGI. CDR3 sequence (DNA): TGTGCCAGCAGCCCAGGTGGCGGCGGGGGCTACACCTTC. This gives the protein CASSPGGGGGYTF.

The chain combines TRBV5-5 with TRBJ1-2; possibly TRBD1 for D (5 bases). From germline, CDR1 is SGHKS and CDR2 YYEKEE (reference sequence). The V gene lost 2 bases and the J gene lost 4 bases, with 15 bases spanning the gap. The CDR3 extends over 15 amino acids. The CDR3 DNA follows: TGTGCCAGCAGCTTCCAGGAGGGGTACGGCTATGGCTACACCTTC. Translating it yields CASSFQEGYGYGYTF.

The chain employs TRBV29-1 and TRBJ2-3; possible D gene TRBD2, 6 bases. The CDR3 extends over 17 amino acids. The V and J ends lost 4 bases and 1 base respectively, with 21 bases between them. Looked up from germline, CDR1 is SQVTM and CDR2 is ANQGSEA. The CDR3 coding sequence is TGCAGCGTTGGGGTGGGAGTGACGGGGACTCGCACAGATACGCAGTATTTT. Translated: CSVGVGVTGTRTDTQYF.

This chain joins TRBV7-3 and TRBJ2-3; 10 bases map to TRBD1. Germline CDR1 SGHTA, CDR2 FQGTGA. V lost 4 bases to trimming and J lost 4 bases; unmatched junction nucleotides: 14. The CDR3 is made up of 18 amino acids. The CDR3 coding sequence is TGTGCCAGCAGCTACCTACCCCGGGACAGGGGAGTCGCAGATACGCAGTATTTT. Its translation: CASSYLPRDRGVADTQYF. Drawing the rest from reference TRBV7-3 and TRBJ2-3, the complete variable domain is GAGVSQTPSNKVTEKGKYVELRCDPISGHTALYWYRQSLGQGPEFLIYFQGTGAADDSGLPNDRFFAVRPEGSVSTLKIQRTERGDSAVYLCASSYLPRDRGVADTQYFGPGTRLTVL.

This rearrangement joins TRBV28 to TRBJ1-3, with 9 bases lining up with TRBD1. J gave up 2 bases and V 4 bases, and 0 bases lay outside the gene matches. The CDR3 runs to 14 residues. The germline V gene encodes CDR1 MDHEN and CDR2 SYDVKM. CDR3 loop: CASSWTGAGNTIYF. The CDR3 DNA follows: TGTGCCAGCAGTTGGACAGGGGCTGGAAACACCATATATTTT.

The chain carries TRBV2 and TRBJ1-2; tentative D call: TRBD1 (5 bases). This CDR3 contains 14 residues. Trimming took 8 bases from V and 6 from J, leaving 19 bases between them. CDR1 and CDR2 from the germline V gene are SNHLY and FYNNEI. The CDR3 DNA follows: TGTGCCAGCTACTTGACAGATACCCCTAATGGCTACACCTTC. Translating it yields CASYLTDTPNGYTF.

V gene TRBV6-2 or TRBV6-3 combines with J gene TRBJ1-2, with a possible D match to TRBD1 (6 bases). Trimming pared 5 bases from V and 2 bases from J, leaving 12 bases between. The CDR3 consists of 14 residues. Germline V gene sequence: CDR1 MNHEY, CDR2 SVGEGT. The DNA of the CDR3 is TGTGCCAGCAGTCCCCGGGACACAAACTATGGCTACACCTTC. This translates into CASSPRDTNYGYTF.

The rearrangement joins TRBV2 to TRBJ1-5; D is unresolved. The CDR3 runs to 14 residues. Germline V gene data show CDR1 as SNHLY and CDR2 as FYNNEI. V was clipped by 2 bases and J by 4 bases, with 9 bases between them. Here the CDR3 reads CASSESGRNQPQHF. The CDR3 bases are TGTGCCAGCAGTGAATCGGGGAGGAATCAGCCCCAGCATTTT.

The chain has TRBV29-1 and TRBJ2-1; D gene ambiguous. CDR1 is SQVTM and CDR2 is ANQGSEA in the germline V gene. This CDR3 is built from 15 residues. V was shortened by 1 base and J by 0 bases, with 10 bases between the two germline ends. CDR3 sequence reads: CSVEAGSGSYNEQFF. CDR3 DNA: TGCAGCGTTGAAGCGGGTTCGGGCTCCTACAATGAGCAGTTCTTC.